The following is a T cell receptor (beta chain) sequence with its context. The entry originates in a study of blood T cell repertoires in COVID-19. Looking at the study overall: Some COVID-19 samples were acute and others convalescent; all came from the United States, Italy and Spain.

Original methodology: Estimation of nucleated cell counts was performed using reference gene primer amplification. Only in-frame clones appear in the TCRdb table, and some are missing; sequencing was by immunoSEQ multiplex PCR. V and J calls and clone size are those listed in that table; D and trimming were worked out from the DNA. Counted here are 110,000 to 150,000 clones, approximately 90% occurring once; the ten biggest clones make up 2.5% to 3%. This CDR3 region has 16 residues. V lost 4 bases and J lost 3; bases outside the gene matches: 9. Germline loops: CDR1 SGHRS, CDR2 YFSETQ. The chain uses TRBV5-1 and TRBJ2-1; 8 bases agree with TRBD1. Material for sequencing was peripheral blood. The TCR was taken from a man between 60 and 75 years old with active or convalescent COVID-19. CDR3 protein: CASSPTGAGNYNEQFF. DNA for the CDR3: TGCGCCAGCAGCCCGACAGGGGCAGGTAACTACAATGAGCAGTTCTTC.